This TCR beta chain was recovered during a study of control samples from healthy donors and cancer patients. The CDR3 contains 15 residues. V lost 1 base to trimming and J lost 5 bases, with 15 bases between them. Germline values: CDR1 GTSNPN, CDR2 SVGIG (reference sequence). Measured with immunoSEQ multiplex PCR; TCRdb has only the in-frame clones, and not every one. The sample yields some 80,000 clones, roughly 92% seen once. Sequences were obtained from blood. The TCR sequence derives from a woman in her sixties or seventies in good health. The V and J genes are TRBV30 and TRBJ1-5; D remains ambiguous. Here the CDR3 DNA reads TGTGCCTGGAGTGCCCCCTCAAGGCCCGATCAGCCCCAGCATTTT. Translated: CAWSAPSRPDQPQHF.